This T cell receptor beta chain was identified in a study of blood T cell repertoires in COVID-19. The cohort comprised adults aged roughly 18 to 90 years residing in under 25 US areas. Symptom resolution, clearance, or two negative PCRs marked donors in Cohort 3 as recovered. CDR3 size: 13 residues. The germline V and J ends were trimmed by 0 bases and 5 bases, with 7 bases remaining between them. Germline values: CDR1 SGHDN, CDR2 FVKESK. As handled by the study authors: Estimation of nucleated cell counts was performed using reference gene primer amplification. Profiling relied on immunoSEQ multiplex PCR, and the TCRdb table lists in-frame clones only, not all of them. Clonal size and the V and J genes are those of that table, whereas D and trimming came from the DNA. The repertoire holds 300,000 or so clones, with around 90% as singletons.

Sequencing was carried out using PBMCs or T cells enriched from blood (not recorded which). The receptor's source is a man aged 60 to 75 who had recovered from COVID-19. The chain carries TRBV14 and TRBJ1-2; a weak D match, TRBD1 (5 bases). CDR3 bases: TGTGCCAGCAGCCAAGAGTCAGGGTATGGCTACACCTTC. Translating gives CASSQESGYGYTF.